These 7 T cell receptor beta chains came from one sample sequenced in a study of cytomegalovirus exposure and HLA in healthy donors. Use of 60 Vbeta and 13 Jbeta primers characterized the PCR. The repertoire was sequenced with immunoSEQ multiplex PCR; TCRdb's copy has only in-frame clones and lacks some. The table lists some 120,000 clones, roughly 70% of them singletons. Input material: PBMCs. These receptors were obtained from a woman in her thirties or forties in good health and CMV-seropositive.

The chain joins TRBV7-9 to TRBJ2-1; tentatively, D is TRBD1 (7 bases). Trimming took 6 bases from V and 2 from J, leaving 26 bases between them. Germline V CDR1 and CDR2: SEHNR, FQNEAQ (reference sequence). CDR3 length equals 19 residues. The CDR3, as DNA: TGTGCCAGCAGACAGGGACCCCTAGGCAGGGGGGCCACCTACAATGAGCAGTTCTTC. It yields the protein CASRQGPLGRGATYNEQFF.

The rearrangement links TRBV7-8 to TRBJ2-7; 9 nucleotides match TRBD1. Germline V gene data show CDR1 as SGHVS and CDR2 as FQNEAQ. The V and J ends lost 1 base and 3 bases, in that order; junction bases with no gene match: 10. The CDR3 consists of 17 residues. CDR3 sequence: CASSLGVPGTGNYEQYF. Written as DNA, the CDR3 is TGTGCCAGCAGCTTAGGAGTCCCCGGGACAGGGAACTACGAGCAGTACTTC.

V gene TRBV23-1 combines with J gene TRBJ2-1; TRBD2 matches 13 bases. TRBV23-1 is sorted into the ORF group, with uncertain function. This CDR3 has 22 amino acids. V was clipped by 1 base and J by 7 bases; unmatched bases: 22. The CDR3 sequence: CASSQFFLSLWTSGSLVNEQFF. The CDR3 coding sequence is TGCGCCAGCAGTCAATTCTTTCTGTCGCTTTGGACTAGCGGGAGTTTAGTGAATGAGCAGTTCTTC.

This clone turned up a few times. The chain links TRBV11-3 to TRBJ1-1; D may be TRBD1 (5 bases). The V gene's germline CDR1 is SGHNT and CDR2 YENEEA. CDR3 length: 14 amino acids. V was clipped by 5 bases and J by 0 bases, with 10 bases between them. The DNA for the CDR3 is TGTGCCAGCAGCCGGGGGGGGGTGAACACTGAAGCTTTCTTT. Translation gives CASSRGGVNTEAFF.

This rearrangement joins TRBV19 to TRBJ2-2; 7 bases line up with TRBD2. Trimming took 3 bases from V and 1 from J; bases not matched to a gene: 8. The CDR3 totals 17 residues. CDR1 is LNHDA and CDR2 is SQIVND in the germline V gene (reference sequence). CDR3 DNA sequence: TGTGCCAGTAGTATCGGGTGGCGGGGGAGGAACACCGGGGAGCTGTTTTTT. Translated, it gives CASSIGWRGRNTGELFF.

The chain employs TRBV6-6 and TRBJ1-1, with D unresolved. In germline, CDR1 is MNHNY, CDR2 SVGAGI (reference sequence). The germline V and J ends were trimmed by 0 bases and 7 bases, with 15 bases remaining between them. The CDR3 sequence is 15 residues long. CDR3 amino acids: CASSYSGGQPYEAFF. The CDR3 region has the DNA TGTGCCAGCAGTTACTCGGGAGGGCAACCTTATGAAGCTTTCTTT.

The CDR3 loop reads CASSLWATDTQYF. The CDR3 DNA reads as TGTGCCAGCAGCTTATGGGCCACAGATACGCAGTATTTT. The chain combines TRBV7-2 with TRBJ2-3; no reliable D call. This CDR3 spans 13 amino acids. The germline V and J ends were trimmed by 2 bases and 2 bases, with 5 bases remaining between them. Per germline, CDR1 SGHTA and CDR2 FQGNSA.